Here is one T cell receptor (beta chain) with its context. The record originates from a study of blood T cell repertoires in COVID-19. After removal of 0 bases from V and 4 bases from J, the junction contained 7 bases not matched to a gene. The CDR3 extends over 16 amino acids. CDR1 is LGHNA and CDR2 is YNFKEQ in the germline V gene. The data were produced by immunoSEQ multiplex PCR, yet TCRdb's version contains in-frame clones alone and is incomplete. This repertoire shows a few hundred thousand clones, 80% to 85% found once; its top ten account for roughly 3.1%. The cohort comprised adults aged roughly 18 to 95 years residing in about two dozen US areas. Researchers sorted participants into cohorts using their self-reported clinical history. Recovery among Cohort 3 donors was established by two negative PCRs, clearance, or symptom resolution.

The sequence derives from a man aged 45-60 years who had recovered from COVID-19. The J gene is TRBJ1-2, the V gene TRBV4-2; 8 nucleotides match TRBD1. The sample was PBMCs or T cells enriched from blood (not recorded which). The CDR3 spells CASSQDQGQGIYGYTF. The CDR3 bases are TGTGCCAGCAGCCAAGATCAAGGACAGGGCATCTATGGCTACACCTTC.